What follows are 21 T cell receptor beta chains derived from one specimen sequenced in a study of cytomegalovirus exposure and HLA in healthy donors. The PCR employed 60 Vbeta primers together with 13 Jbeta primers. The repertoire was sequenced with immunoSEQ multiplex PCR; TCRdb's copy has only in-frame clones and lacks some. The table lists 200,000 to 250,000 clones, with about 1% in the top ten. The sequencing sample was made of PBMCs. These receptors originate from a woman under 40 in good health and CMV-seropositive.

The chain joins TRBV4-2 to TRBJ2-6, with 9 bases matching TRBD1. The CDR3 spans 17 residues. Losses at the gene ends were 4 bases for V and 4 bases for J; bases not matched to a gene: 8. CDR1 is LGHNA and CDR2 is YNFKEQ in the germline V gene. CDR3 bases: TGTGCCAGCAGCCGAGGGGACAGGGCAGCCGGGGCCAACGTCCTGACTTTC. This translates into CASSRGDRAAGANVLTF.

This sequence joins TRBV27 and TRBJ2-7; the D gene is possibly TRBD2 (6 bases). In germline, CDR1 is MNHEY, CDR2 SMNVEV (reference sequence). The CDR3 extends over 13 amino acids. Trimming shortened V by 6 bases and J by 4 bases, and 13 bases separated the two germline ends. CDR3 DNA sequence: TGTGCCAGCAGGTTCGGCCGGGGGTACGAGCAGTACTTC. Protein product: CASRFGRGYEQYF.

The rearrangement links TRBV6-6 to TRBJ2-5, with unresolved D. This CDR3 contains 16 residues. Germline values: CDR1 MNHNY, CDR2 SVGAGI (reference sequence). Between the trimmed V and J ends, which lost 7 bases and 1 base, there was a span of 19 bases. This CDR3 reads CASINGLSWAQETQYF. The CDR3 DNA sequence: TGTGCCAGCATCAATGGGTTATCTTGGGCCCAAGAGACCCAGTACTTC.

The chain recombines TRBV4-3 with TRBJ2-7, with 7 bases matching TRBD2. The CDR3 covers 13 residues. Germline V gene lookup returns CDR1 LGHNA and CDR2 YSLEER. Losses at the gene ends were 1 base for V and 7 bases for J; bases not matched to a gene: 4. For the CDR3, the DNA is TGCGCCAGCAGCCAAGGACTAGCAGGGGAGCAGTACTTC. Encoded protein: CASSQGLAGEQYF.

The rearrangement joins TRBV10-3 to TRBJ1-2; the D is unclear. Trimming took 3 bases from V and 2 from J, leaving 10 bases between them. Germline CDR1 ENHRY, CDR2 SYGVKD. The CDR3 is made up of 14 amino acids. The CDR3 spells CAISEELRNYGYTF. The CDR3 bases are TGTGCCATCAGTGAAGAGTTGAGAAACTATGGCTACACCTTC.

The CDR3 loop reads CASSLPGQATYGYTF. The CDR3 DNA reads as TGCGCCAGCAGCCTTCCGGGACAGGCGACCTATGGCTACACCTTC. The V and J genes are TRBV5-1 and TRBJ1-2; 8 positions match TRBD1. Germline CDR1 and CDR2: SGHRS and YFSETQ. The CDR3 is 15 amino acids. The J segment lost 4 bases and the V segment lost 4 bases, leaving 9 bases of the junction unmatched.

The chain has TRBV4-1 and TRBJ2-1; TRBD2 aligns across 9 bases. With V trimmed by 0 bases and J by 10 bases, 16 bases remained unmatched. CDR3 length: 18 residues. The germline CDR1 and CDR2 sequences are MGHRA and YSYEKL. Here the CDR3 reads CASSQDTPRLAGIGEQFF. The CDR3 DNA reads as TGCGCCAGCAGCCAAGATACCCCCAGGCTAGCGGGGATAGGAGAGCAGTTCTTC.

The chain employs TRBV29-1 and TRBJ2-5; 7 positions match TRBD1. The J call may be wrong; the DNA end is better matched by TRBJ2-7. The CDR3 is 15 amino acids. In germline, CDR1 is SQVTM, CDR2 ANQGSEA. The CDR3 loop is CSVGPTGRFSYEQYF. DNA for the CDR3: TGCAGCGTTGGCCCGACAGGGAGATTCTCCTACGAGCAGTACTTC.

CDR3 in DNA: TGTGCCAGTAGTATTTCTCAGGGCTACACCTTC. It specifies CASSISQGYTF. The J gene is TRBJ1-2, the V gene TRBV19, with D uncertain. From germline, CDR1 is LNHDA and CDR2 SQIVND (reference sequence). Trimming pared 3 bases from V and 8 bases from J, leaving 7 bases between. The CDR3 loop spans 11 amino acids.

The V gene is TRBV11-2, the J gene TRBJ2-2; 15 bases align to TRBD2. The CDR3 length is 19 residues. J was trimmed by 2 bases and V by 5 bases; bases with no gene match: 9. The germline gives CDR1 SGHAT, CDR2 FQNNGV. This chain's CDR3 is CASSQRGGLAGGNTGELFF. The CDR3 bases are TGTGCCAGCAGCCAAAGGGGGGGACTAGCGGGAGGTAACACCGGGGAGCTGTTTTTT.

The chain recombines TRBV6-1 with TRBJ2-3; D perhaps matches TRBD2 (7 bases). Germline assignment: CDR1 MNHNS and CDR2 SASEGT. The CDR3 runs to 14 residues. Trimming cost V 4 bases and J 0 bases, with 8 bases left between them. The chain's CDR3 is CASSGGGSTDTQYF. The CDR3 DNA sequence: TGTGCCAGCAGTGGCGGGGGCAGCACAGATACGCAGTATTTT.

The chain is built from TRBV30 and TRBJ2-7; 10 bases map to TRBD1. Germline assignment: CDR1 GTSNPN and CDR2 SVGIG (reference sequence). V trimming: 2 bases; J trimming: 3 bases; junction bases outside the gene matches: 7. The CDR3 length is 15 residues. This CDR3 reads CAWSMTGGLGYEQYF. The CDR3 DNA sequence: TGTGCCTGGAGTATGACAGGGGGCTTGGGCTACGAGCAGTACTTC.

The CDR3, as DNA: TGTGCCTGGAGTCGACAGGGGGCCCGGCAGCCCCAGCATTTT. Amino acids: CAWSRQGARQPQHF. This rearrangement joins TRBV30 to TRBJ1-5, with 10 bases lining up with TRBD1. The germline V gene encodes CDR1 GTSNPN and CDR2 SVGIG (reference sequence). V was clipped by 2 bases and J by 7 bases; unmatched bases: 5. The CDR3 covers 14 residues.

The CDR3 nucleotides read TGTGCCAGCAGTGAATTTATGGGGAGTCAAGAGACCCAGTACTTC. Translation: CASSEFMGSQETQYF. V is TRBV25-1 and J is TRBJ2-5, with D possibly matching TRBD2 (5 bases). Germline V CDR1 and CDR2: MGHDK, SYGVNS. The CDR3 covers 15 residues. The V gene lost 1 base and the J gene lost 2 bases, with 11 bases spanning the gap.

The chain combines TRBV10-3 with TRBJ2-7, with 8 bases lining up with TRBD1. Trimming at V came to 5 bases and at J to 2 bases, leaving 5 bases not matched to a gene. From germline, CDR1 is ENHRY and CDR2 SYGVKD. CDR3 length equals 14 residues. CDR3 in amino acids: CAISSGTGAYEQYF. Here the CDR3 DNA reads TGTGCCATCAGTTCGGGGACAGGAGCCTACGAGCAGTACTTC.

The chain recombines TRBV5-5 with TRBJ1-5; perhaps TRBD1 as D (6 bases). This CDR3 comprises 16 residues. Per the germline V gene, CDR1 is SGHKS and CDR2 is YYEKEE (reference sequence). Trimming cost V 4 bases and J 4 bases, with 18 bases left between them. The CDR3 loop is CASSRTGREPNQPQHF. The DNA for the CDR3 is TGTGCCAGCAGCCGTACAGGGAGGGAACCTAATCAGCCCCAGCATTTT.

With respect to this clone: At the DNA level, this CDR3 is encoded by other sequences in the same sample as well. The chain joins TRBV5-4 to TRBJ2-1; TRBD2 is a possible D gene (7 bases). V dropped 4 bases and J dropped 2 bases, with 10 bases sitting between them. The CDR3 extends over 14 amino acids. Germline lookup yields CDR1 SGHNT and CDR2 YYREEE (reference sequence). The CDR3 spells CASSGGATYNEQFF. The CDR3 DNA reads TGTGCCAGCAGCGGGGGGGCGACCTACAATGAGCAGTTCTTC.

The J gene is TRBJ1-2, the V gene TRBV7-2; tentative D call: TRBD1 (5 bases). V lost 5 bases and J lost 5, with 15 bases in between. The CDR3 runs to 14 residues. Germline assignment: CDR1 SGHTA and CDR2 FQGNSA. CDR3 nucleotide sequence: TGTGCCAGCAGCCGATCGACAGCTATTTATGGCTACACCTTC. The encoded protein is CASSRSTAIYGYTF.

The chain couples TRBV6-4 to TRBJ2-3; TRBD2 agrees at 9 bases. The length of the CDR3 is 16 residues. V was clipped by 2 bases and J by 2 bases; unmatched bases: 5. Germline V gene lookup returns CDR1 MRHNA and CDR2 SNTAGT. CDR3 sequence (DNA): TGTGCCAGCAGTGACGGGCTAGCGGGGACCACAGATACGCAGTATTTT. This gives the protein CASSDGLAGTTDTQYF.

The CDR3 DNA reads as TGCGCCAGCAGCTTGGCGTCGTCAGGGATGGCCTACGAGCAGTACTTC. Protein sequence: CASSLASSGMAYEQYF. The V call is TRBV5-1, the J call TRBJ2-7; a weak D match, TRBD1 (5 bases). The CDR3 contains 16 residues. In germline, CDR1 is SGHRS, CDR2 YFSETQ. The ends were cut back, 0 bases at V and 2 bases at J, with 15 bases in the middle. Complete variable domain (other parts from reference TRBV5-1 and TRBJ2-7): KAGVTQTPRYLIKTRGQQVTLSCSPISGHRSVSWYQQTPGQGLQFLFEYFSETQRNKGNFPGRFSGRQFSNSRSEMNVSTLELGDSALYLCASSLASSGMAYEQYFGPGTRLTVT.

The genes are TRBV11-2 and TRBJ2-5; 9 bases agree with TRBD1. The CDR3 extends over 13 amino acids. The V and J ends lost 5 bases and 5 bases, in that order; junction bases with no gene match: 3. Germline V gene sequence: CDR1 SGHAT, CDR2 FQNNGV. The CDR3 DNA reads as TGTGCCAGCAGCCCTGGACAGGGGGAGACCCAGTACTTC. Its protein product is CASSPGQGETQYF.